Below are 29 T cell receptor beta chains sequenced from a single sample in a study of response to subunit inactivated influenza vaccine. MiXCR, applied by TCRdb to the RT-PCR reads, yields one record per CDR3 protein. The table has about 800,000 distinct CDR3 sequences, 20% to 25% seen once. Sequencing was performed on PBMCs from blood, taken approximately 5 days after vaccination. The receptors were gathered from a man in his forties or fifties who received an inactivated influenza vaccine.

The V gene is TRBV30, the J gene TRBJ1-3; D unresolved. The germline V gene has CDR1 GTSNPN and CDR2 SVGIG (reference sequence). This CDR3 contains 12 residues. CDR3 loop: CPLELSGNTIYF. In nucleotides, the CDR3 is TGTCCCTTGGAACTCTCTGGAAACACCATATATTTT.

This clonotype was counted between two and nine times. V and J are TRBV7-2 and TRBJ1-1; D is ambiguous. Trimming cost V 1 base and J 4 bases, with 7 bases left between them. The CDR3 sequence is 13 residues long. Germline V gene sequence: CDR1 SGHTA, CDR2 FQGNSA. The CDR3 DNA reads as TGTGCCAGCAGCTTAGTAGCACGCACTGAAGCTTTCTTT. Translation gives CASSLVARTEAFF. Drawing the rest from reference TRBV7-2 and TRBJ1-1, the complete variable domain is GAGVSQSPSNKVTEKGKDVELRCDPISGHTALYWYRQSLGQGLEFLIYFQGNSAPDKSGLPSDRFSAERTGGSVSTLTIQRTQQEDSAVYLCASSLVARTEAFFGQGTRLTVV.

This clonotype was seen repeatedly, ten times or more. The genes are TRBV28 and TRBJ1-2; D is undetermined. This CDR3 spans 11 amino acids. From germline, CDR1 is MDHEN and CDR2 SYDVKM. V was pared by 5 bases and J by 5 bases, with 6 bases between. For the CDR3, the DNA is TGTGCCAGCAGTCGGACGTATGGCTACACCTTC. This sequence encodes CASSRTYGYTF.

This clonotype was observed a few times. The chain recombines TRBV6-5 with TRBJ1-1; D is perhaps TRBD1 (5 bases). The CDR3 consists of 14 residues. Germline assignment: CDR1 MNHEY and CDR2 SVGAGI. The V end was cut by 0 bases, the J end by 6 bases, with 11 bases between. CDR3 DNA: TGTGCCAGCAGTTACTCCAGCCGGGGGGCTGAAGCTTTCTTT. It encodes CASSYSSRGAEAFF.

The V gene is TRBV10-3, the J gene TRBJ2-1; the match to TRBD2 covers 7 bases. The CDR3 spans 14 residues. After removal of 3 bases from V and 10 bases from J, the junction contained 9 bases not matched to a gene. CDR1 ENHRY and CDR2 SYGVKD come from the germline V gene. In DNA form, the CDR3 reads TGTGCCATCAGTGATGGGACTACCAATGGCGAGCAGTTCTTC. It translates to CAISDGTTNGEQFF.

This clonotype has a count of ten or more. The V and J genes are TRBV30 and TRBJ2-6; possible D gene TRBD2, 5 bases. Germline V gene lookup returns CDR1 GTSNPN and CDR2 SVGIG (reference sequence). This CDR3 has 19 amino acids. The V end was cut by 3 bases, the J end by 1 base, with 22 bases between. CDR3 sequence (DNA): TGTGCCTGGAGGGAAGAGGGAGTTGTTAGACTTTCTGGGGCCAACGTCCTGACTTTC. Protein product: CAWREEGVVRLSGANVLTF.

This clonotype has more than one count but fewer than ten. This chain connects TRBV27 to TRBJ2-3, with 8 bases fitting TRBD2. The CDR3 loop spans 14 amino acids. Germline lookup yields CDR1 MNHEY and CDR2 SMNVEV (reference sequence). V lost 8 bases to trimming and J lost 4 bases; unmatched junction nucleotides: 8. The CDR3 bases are TGTGCCAGCCGTGGGGGACTAGTCGCAGATACGCAGTATTTT. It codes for CASRGGLVADTQYF.

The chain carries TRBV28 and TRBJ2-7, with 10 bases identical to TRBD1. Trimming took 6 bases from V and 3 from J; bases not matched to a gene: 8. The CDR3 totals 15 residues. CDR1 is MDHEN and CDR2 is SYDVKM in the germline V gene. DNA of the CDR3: TGTGCCAGCAGAAAACCGGGACAGGGGCTCTACGAGCAGTACTTC. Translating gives CASRKPGQGLYEQYF.

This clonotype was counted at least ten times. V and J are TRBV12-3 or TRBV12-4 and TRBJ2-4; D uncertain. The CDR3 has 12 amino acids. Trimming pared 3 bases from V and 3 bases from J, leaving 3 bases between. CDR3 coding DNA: TGTGCCAGCAGTTTGGGCAAAAACATTCAGTACTTC. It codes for CASSLGKNIQYF.

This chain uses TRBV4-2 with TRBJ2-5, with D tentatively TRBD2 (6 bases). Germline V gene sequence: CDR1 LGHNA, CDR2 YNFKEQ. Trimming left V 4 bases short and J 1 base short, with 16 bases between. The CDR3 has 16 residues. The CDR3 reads CASSLGTAQIQETQYF. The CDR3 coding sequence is TGTGCCAGCAGCCTTGGGACTGCCCAAATCCAAGAGACCCAGTACTTC.

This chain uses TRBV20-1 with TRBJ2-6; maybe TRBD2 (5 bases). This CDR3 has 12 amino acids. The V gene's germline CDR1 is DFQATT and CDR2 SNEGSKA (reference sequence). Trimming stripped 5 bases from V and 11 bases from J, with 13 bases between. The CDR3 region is CSARPSGYVLTF. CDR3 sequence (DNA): TGCAGTGCTCGTCCTTCGGGGTACGTCCTGACTTTC.

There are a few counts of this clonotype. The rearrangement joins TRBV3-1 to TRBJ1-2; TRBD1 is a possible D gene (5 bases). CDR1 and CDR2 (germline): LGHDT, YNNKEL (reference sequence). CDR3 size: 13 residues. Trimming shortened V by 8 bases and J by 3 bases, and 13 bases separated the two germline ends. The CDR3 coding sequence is TGTGCCAGCGGCGCGGGGGAGTACTATGGCTACACCTTC. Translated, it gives CASGAGEYYGYTF.

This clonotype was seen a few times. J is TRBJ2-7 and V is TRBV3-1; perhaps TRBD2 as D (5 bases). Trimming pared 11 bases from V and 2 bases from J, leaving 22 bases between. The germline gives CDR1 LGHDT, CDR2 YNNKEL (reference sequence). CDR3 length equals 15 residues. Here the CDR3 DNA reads TGTGCCTCCAGCCAAGCCTCTGAGGGTGCCTACGAGCAGTACTTC. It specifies CASSQASEGAYEQYF.

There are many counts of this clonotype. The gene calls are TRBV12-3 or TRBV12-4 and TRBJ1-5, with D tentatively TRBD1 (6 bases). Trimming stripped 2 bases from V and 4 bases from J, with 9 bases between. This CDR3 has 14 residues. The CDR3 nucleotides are TGTGCCAGCAGTTTATTCAGGGGAAATCAGCCCCAGCATTTT. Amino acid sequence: CASSLFRGNQPQHF.

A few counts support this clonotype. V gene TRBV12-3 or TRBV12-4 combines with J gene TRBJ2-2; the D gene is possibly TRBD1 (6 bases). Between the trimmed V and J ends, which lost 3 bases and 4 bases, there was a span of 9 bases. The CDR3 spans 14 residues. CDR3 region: CASSFRTVTGELFF. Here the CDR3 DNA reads TGTGCCAGCAGTTTTAGGACAGTCACCGGGGAGCTGTTTTTT.

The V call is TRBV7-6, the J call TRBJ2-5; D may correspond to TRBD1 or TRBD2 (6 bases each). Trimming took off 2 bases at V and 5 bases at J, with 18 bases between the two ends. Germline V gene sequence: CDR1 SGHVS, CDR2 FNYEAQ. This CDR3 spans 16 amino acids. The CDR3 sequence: CASSLWGADNDETQYF. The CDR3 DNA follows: TGTGCCAGCAGCTTATGGGGGGCCGATAATGACGAGACCCAGTACTTC.

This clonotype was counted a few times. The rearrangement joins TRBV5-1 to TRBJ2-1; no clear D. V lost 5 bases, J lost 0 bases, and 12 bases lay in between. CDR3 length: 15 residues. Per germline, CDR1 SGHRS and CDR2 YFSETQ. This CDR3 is CASSSLVSSYNEQFF. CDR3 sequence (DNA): TGCGCCAGCAGTTCCCTAGTAAGCTCCTACAATGAGCAGTTCTTC. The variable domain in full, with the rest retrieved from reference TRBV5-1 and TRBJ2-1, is KAGVTQTPRYLIKTRGQQVTLSCSPISGHRSVSWYQQTPGQGLQFLFEYFSETQRNKGNFPGRFSGRQFSNSRSEMNVSTLELGDSALYLCASSSLVSSYNEQFFGPGTRLTVL.

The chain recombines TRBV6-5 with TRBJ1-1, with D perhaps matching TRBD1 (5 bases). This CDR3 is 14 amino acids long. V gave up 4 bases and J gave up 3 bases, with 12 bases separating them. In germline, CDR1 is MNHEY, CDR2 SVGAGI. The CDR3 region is CASSFAGRDTEAFF. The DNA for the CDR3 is TGTGCCAGCAGTTTCGCAGGGCGCGACACTGAAGCTTTCTTT.

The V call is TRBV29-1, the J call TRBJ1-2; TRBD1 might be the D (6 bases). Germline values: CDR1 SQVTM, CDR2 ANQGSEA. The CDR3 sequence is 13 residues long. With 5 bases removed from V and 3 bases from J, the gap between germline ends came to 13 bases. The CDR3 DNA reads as TGCAGCGTTAAACAGGGTTTCCACTATGGCTACACCTTC. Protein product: CSVKQGFHYGYTF.

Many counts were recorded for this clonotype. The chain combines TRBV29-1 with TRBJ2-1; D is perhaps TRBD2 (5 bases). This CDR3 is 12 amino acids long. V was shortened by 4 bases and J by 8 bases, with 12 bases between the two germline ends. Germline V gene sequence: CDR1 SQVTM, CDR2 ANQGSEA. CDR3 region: CSVAHGVDEQFF. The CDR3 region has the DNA TGCAGCGTTGCCCACGGGGTCGATGAGCAGTTCTTC.

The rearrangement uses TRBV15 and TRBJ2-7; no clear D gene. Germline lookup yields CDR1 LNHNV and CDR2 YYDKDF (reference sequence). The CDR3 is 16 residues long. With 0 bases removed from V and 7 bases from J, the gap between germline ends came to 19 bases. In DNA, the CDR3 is TGTGCCACCAGCAGAGAGAGGACGGTCGGGTCGAGAGAGCAGTACTTC. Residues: CATSRERTVGSREQYF.

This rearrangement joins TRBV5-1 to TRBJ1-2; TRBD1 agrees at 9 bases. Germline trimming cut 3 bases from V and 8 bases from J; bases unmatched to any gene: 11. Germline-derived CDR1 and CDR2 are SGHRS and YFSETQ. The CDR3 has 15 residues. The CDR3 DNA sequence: TGCGCCAGCAGCTCTACGCCTCGGGACAGGGAAGGCTACACCTTC. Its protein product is CASSSTPRDREGYTF.

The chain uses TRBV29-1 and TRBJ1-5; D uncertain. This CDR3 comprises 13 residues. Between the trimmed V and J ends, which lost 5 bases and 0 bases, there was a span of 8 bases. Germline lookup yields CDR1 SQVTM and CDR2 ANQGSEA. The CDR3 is CSVQQNSNQPQHF. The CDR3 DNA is TGCAGCGTTCAGCAGAATAGCAATCAGCCCCAGCATTTT.

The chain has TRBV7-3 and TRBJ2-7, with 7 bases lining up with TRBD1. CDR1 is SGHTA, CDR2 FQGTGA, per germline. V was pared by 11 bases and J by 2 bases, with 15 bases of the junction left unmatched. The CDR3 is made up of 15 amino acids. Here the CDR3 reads CAELGPGQIPYEQYF. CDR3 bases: TGTGCCGAGTTAGGGCCGGGACAGATTCCCTACGAGCAGTACTTC.

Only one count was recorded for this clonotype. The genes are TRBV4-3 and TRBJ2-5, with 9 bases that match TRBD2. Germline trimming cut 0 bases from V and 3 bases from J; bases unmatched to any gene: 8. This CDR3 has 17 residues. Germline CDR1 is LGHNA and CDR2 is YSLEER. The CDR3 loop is CASSQEMAGGLEETQYF. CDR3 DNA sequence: TGCGCCAGCAGCCAAGAAATGGCGGGAGGGCTCGAAGAGACCCAGTACTTC.

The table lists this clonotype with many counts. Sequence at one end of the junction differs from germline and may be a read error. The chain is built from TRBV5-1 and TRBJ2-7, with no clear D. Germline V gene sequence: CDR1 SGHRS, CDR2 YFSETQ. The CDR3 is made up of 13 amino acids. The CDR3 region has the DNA TGTGCCAGCAGCTTGTCTTCAGGCTACGAGCAGTACTTC. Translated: CASSLSSGYEQYF.

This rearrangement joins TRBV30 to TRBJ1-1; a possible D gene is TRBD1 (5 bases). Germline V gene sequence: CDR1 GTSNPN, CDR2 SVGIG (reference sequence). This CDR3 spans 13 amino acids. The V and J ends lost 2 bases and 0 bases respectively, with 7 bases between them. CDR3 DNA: TGTGCCTGGAGTAGGGGCCTGAACACTGAAGCTTTCTTT. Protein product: CAWSRGLNTEAFF.

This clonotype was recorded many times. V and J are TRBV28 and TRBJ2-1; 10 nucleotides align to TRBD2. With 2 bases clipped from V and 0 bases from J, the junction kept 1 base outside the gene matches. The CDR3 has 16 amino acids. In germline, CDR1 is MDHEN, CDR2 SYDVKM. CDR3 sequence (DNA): TGTGCCAGCAGTTTAATAGCGGGAGGCTCCTACAATGAGCAGTTCTTC. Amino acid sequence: CASSLIAGGSYNEQFF.

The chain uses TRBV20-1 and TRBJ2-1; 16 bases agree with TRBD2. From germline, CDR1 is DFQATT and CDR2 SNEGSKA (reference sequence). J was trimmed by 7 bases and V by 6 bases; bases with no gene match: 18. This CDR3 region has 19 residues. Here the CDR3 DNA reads TGCAGTGCCCAAGGTCCGGGACTAGCGGGAGGGAGTCCTGGGAATGAGCAGTTCTTC. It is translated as CSAQGPGLAGGSPGNEQFF.